The T cell receptor (beta chain) under discussion was sequenced for a study of shared clonotypes between healthy human individuals. Looking at the study overall: Three plates were used per donor for CD4 naive, three for CD4 memory, two for CD8 naive and one for CD8 memory.

CD8 cells regarded as naive lacked CD45RO, were positively chosen for CCR7, and omitted terminally differentiated effector memory CD45RA+ cells. The CDR3 sequence is 13 residues long. With V trimmed by 4 bases and J by 5 bases, 2 bases remained unmatched. From germline, CDR1 is LGHNA and CDR2 YSLEER. Some clones are missing from TCRdb's copy, which holds only in-frame ones; the method was immunoSEQ multiplex PCR. The sample holds around 1.9 million clones, 85% to 95% seen once. Notes on this clone: Its specificity is unknown.

Findings and limits, study-wide: Shared clonotypes: roughly 4.5% naive CD4, 3% to 3.5% naive CD8, around 2.4% memory CD4, 0.4% to 0.5% memory CD8.

This sequence originates from a man aged 18 to 30 in good health. Some clones in this sample may be carry-over from other donors' samples. The chain links TRBV4-3 to TRBJ2-3, with 8 bases matching TRBD1. Sequencing was carried out using naive CD8+ T cells from PBMCs. The CDR3 region has the DNA TGCGCCAGCAGCCCGACAGGGGAAGATACGCAGTATTTT. The encoded protein is CASSPTGEDTQYF.